Included here is one T cell receptor (beta chain) sequence, with context. This sample is drawn from a study of blood T cell repertoires in COVID-19. The overall study: PBMCs, B-cell-depleted T cells, or T cells provided the cDNA or gDNA that made up the material.

The V and J ends lost 4 bases and 2 bases respectively, with 16 bases between them. CDR3 length equals 16 residues. Germline loops: CDR1 ENHRY, CDR2 SYGVKD. Only in-frame clones appear in the TCRdb table, and some are missing; sequencing was by immunoSEQ multiplex PCR. The profile shows over 70,000 clones, approximately 89% of them singletons. The Seattle patients, enrolled during active infection, were followed longitudinally. The specimen sequenced was peripheral blood. The chain carries TRBV10-3 and TRBJ2-3; D might be TRBD2 (7 bases). This TCR derives from a man in his fifties with COVID-19, enrolled during active disease. CDR3 nucleotides: TGTGCCATCAGTGTGGGGGGGCATGGAGCCACAGATACGCAGTATTTT. It codes for CAISVGGHGATDTQYF.